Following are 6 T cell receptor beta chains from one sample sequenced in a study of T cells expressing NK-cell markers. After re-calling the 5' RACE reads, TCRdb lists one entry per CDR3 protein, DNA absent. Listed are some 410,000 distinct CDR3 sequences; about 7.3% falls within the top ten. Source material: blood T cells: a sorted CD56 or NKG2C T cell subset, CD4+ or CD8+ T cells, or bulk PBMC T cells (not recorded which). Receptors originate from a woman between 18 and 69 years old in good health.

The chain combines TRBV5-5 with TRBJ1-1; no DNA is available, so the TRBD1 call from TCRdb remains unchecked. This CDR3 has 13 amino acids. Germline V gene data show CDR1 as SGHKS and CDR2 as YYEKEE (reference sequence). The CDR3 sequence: CASSWGGGTEAFF.

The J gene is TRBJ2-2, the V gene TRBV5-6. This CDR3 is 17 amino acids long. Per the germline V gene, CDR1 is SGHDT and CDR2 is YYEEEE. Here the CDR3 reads CASSSGWLVLYAGELFF.

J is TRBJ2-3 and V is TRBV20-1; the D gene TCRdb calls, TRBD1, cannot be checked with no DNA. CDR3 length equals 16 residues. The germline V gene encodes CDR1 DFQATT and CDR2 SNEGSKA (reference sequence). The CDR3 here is CSARGRQQGGTDTQYF.

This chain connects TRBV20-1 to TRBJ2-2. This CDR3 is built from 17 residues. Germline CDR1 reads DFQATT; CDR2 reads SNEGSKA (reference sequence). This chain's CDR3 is CSASVTSGMPNTGELFF.

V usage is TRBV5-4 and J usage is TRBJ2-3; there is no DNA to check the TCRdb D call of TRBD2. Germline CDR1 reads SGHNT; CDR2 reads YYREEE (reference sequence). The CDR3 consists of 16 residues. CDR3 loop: CASSTKTRKGADTQYF.

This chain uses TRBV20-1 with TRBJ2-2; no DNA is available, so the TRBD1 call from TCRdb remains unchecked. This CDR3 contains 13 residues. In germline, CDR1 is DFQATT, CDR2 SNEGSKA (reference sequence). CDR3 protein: CSAGAVNTGELFF.